This T cell receptor (beta chain) stems from a study of blood T cell repertoires in COVID-19. Data came from immunoSEQ multiplex PCR; TCRdb stores just in-frame clones and leaves some out. Here the sample spans about 300,000 clones, about 90% being singletons. Germline CDR1 and CDR2: SGHTA and FQGTGA. CDR3 size: 14 residues. The junction had 4 bases not matched to a gene; V was cut back by 5 bases and J by 3 bases. The sequencing input was peripheral blood. This chain links TRBV7-3 with TRBJ2-5; 9 bases line up with TRBD2. The clonotype comes from a woman aged 45-59 years with COVID-19, enrolled during active disease. CDR3 protein: CASSPQRGEETQYF. In nucleotides, the CDR3 is TGTGCCAGCAGCCCCCAGCGGGGGGAAGAGACCCAGTACTTC.